These T cell receptor beta chains were read from a single sample in a study of CD8 T cells in ankylosing spondylitis. A single record per CDR3 protein comes from TCRdb applying MiXCR to the 5' RACE reads. The data hold roughly 700,000 distinct CDR3 sequences, with under 20% observed a single time. The sample taken for sequencing was blood, either unsorted or a sorted T cell fraction (not recorded which). Receptors originate from a male donor with ankylosing spondylitis. The conserved cysteine and the conserved F or W are not part of the CDR3 here. The D gene is left open where the match is weak.

d_call v_call cdr3_aa
TRBD2 TRBV4-1 ASSQDELVAGQGETQY
TRBD1 TRBV20-1 SAPTGQGDEQY
- TRBV12-3/TRBV12-4 ASSFIPGRSEAF
- TRBV12-3/TRBV12-4 ATGPYTQY
- TRBV7-2 ASSFQTGANVLT
TRBD1 TRBV20-1 SARGRDRVPSYGYT
- TRBV5-8 ASSLWGSQETQY
TRBD1 TRBV7-9 ASSSQGLADTQY
TRBD1 TRBV12-3/TRBV12-4 ASSSRGLDTEAF
- TRBV20-1 SAREAGNQPQH
- TRBV5-1 ASSPSASTYEQY
- TRBV12-3/TRBV12-4 ASSTPGYEQF
TRBD1 TRBV2 ASRPTGGNQPQH
TRBD2 TRBV7-9 ASSLLAGETNEQF
TRBD2 TRBV4-3 ASSQVRGSYNEQF
- TRBV7-8 ASRLRGIDVETQY
- TRBV29-1 SVTGQSGELF
- TRBV15 ATSRAGDREQY
- TRBV6-2/TRBV6-3 ASSYWTVQETQY
TRBD1 TRBV29-1 SVEGGGTGQGFNEQF
- TRBV20-1 SANGLSLNEKLF
- TRBV4-1 ASSPSLGSDEQF
- TRBV3-1 ASSHRRGRGPYEQY